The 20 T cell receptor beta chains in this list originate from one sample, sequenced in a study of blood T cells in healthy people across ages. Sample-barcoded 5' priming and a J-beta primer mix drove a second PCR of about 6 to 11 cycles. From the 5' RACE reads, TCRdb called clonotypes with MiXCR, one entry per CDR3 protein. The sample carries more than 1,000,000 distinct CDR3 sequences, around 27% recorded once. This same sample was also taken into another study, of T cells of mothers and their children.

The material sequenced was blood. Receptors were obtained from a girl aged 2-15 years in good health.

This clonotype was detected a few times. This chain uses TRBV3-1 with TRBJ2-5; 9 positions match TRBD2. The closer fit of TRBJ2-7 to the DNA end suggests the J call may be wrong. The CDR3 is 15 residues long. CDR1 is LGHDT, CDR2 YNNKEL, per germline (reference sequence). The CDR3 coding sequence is TGTGCCAGCAGCCAAGTAGCGGGAGTTTTCTACGAGCAGTACTTC. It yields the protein CASSQVAGVFYEQYF.

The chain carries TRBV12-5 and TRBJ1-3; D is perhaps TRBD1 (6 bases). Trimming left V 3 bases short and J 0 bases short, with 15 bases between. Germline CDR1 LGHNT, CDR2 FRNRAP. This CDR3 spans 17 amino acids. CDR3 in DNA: TGTGCTAGTGGTTTCCTCCCAGGGGCGAACTCTGGAAACACCATATATTTT. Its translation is CASGFLPGANSGNTIYF.

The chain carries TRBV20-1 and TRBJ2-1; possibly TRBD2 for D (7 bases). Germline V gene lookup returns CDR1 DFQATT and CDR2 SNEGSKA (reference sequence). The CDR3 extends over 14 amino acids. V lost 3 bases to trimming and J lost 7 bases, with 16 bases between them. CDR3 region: CSASGGPSLNEQFF. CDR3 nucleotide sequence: TGCAGTGCTAGCGGGGGGCCAAGTTTGAATGAGCAGTTCTTC.

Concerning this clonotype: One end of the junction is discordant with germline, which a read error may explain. CDR3 residues: CASGLETNRRGLNGYTF. CDR3 DNA sequence: TGTGCTAGTGGCTTGGAAACTAACCGCAGGGGCCTGAATGGCTACACCTTC. The chain joins TRBV12-5 to TRBJ1-2; D is possibly TRBD1 (6 bases). The CDR3 totals 17 residues. The germline V gene encodes CDR1 LGHNT and CDR2 FRNRAP.

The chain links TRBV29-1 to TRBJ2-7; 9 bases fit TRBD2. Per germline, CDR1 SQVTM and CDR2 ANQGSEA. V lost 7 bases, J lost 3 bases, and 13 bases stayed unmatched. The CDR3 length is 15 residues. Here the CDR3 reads CSGLTGTSKNYEQYF. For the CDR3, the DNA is TGCAGCGGCCTGACCGGGACTAGCAAAAACTACGAGCAGTACTTC.

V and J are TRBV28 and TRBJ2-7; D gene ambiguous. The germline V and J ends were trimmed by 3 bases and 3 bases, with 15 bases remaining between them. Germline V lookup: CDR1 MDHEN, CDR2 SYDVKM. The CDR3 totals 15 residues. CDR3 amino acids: CASSFGPPKYYEQYF. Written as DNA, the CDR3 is TGTGCCAGCAGTTTCGGCCCACCTAAATACTACGAGCAGTACTTC.

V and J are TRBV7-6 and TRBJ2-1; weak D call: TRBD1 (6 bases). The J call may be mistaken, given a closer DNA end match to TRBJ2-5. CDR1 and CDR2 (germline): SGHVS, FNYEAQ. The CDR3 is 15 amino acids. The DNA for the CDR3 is TGTGCCAGCAGCTTATCGGGCAGGGGAAGCGAGACCCAGTACTTC. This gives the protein CASSLSGRGSETQYF.

The DNA for the CDR3 is TGCGCCAGCAGCTTGACTGTCAGCCCAACTAATGAAAAACTGTTTTTT. As protein: CASSLTVSPTNEKLFF. The V call is TRBV5-1, the J call TRBJ1-4; no reliable D call. There are 16 residues in the CDR3. CDR1 and CDR2 from the germline V gene are SGHRS and YFSETQ. V gave up 1 base and J gave up 0 bases, with 10 bases separating them.

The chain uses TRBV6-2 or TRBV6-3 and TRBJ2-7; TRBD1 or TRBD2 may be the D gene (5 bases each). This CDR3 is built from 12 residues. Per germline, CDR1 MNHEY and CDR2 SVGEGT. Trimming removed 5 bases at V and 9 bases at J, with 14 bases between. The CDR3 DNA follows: TGTGCCAGCAGTAATTCCGGGGCGCCGCAGTACTTC. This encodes CASSNSGAPQYF.

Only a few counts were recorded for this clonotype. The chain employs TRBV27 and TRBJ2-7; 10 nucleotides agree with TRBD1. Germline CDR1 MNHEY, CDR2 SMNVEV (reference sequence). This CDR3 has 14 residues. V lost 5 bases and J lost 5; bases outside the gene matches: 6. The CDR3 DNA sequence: TGTGCCAGCAGTCAACCGGGACAGGGGAACGAGCAGTACTTC. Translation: CASSQPGQGNEQYF.

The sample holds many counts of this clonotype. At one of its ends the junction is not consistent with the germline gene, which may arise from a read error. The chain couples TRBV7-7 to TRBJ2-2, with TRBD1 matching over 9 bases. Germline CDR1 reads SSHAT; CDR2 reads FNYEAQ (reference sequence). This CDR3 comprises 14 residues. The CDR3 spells CASSAGTGTGELFF. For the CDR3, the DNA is TGTGCTAGCAGCGCCGGGACAGGGACCGGGGAGCTGTTTTTT.

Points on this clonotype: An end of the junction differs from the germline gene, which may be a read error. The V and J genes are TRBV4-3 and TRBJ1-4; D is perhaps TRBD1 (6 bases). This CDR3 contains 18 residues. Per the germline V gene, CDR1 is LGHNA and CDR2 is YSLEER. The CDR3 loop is CASGQDTSGVLTNEKLFF. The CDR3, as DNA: TGCGCCAGCGGCCAAGATACCTCAGGGGTTCTGACTAATGAAAAACTGTTTTTT.

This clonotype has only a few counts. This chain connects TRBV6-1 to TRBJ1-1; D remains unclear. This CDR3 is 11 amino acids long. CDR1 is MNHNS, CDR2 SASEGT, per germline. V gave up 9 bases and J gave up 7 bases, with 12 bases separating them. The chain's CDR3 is CASVVGNEAFF. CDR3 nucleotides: TGTGCCAGTGTAGTAGGTAATGAAGCTTTCTTT.

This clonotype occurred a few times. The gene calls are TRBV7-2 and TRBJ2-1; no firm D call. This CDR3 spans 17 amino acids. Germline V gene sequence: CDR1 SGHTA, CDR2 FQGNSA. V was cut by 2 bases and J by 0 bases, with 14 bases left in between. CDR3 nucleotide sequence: TGTGCCAGCAGCTTAAAGGGTCGTGGGGACTCCTACAATGAGCAGTTCTTC. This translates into CASSLKGRGDSYNEQFF.

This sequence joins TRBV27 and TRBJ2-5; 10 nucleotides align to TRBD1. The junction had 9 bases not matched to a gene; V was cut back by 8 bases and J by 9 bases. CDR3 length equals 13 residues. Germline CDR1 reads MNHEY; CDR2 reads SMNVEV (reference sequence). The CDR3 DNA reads TGTGCCAGCGGGACAGGGGAAACCTCGGCCCAGTACTTC. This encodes CASGTGETSAQYF.

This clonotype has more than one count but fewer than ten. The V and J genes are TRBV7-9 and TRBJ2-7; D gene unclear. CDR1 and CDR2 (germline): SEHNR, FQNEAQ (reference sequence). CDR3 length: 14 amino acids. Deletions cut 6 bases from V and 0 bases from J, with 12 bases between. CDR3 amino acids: CASSPNEPSYEQYF. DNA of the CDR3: TGTGCCAGCAGTCCAAATGAACCCTCCTACGAGCAGTACTTC.

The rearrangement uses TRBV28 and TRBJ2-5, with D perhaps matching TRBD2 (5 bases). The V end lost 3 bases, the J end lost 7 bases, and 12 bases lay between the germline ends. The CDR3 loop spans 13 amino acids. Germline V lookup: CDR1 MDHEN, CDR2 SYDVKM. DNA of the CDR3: TGTGCCAGCAGTTTCGGGGAGAGTGCGACCCAGTACTTC. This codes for CASSFGESATQYF.

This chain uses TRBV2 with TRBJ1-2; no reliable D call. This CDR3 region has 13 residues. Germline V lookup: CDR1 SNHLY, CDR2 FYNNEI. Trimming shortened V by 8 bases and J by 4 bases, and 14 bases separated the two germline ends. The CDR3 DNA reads TGTGCCAGCGTTTTGGAGGTTGGCTATGGCTACACCTTC. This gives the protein CASVLEVGYGYTF.

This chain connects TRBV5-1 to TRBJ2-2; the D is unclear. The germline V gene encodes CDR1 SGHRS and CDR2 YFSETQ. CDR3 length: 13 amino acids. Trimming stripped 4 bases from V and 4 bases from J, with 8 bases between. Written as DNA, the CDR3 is TGCGCCAGCAGCGGTCAGACCACCGGGGAGCTGTTTTTT. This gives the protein CASSGQTTGELFF. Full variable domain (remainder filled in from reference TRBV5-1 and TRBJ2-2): KAGVTQTPRYLIKTRGQQVTLSCSPISGHRSVSWYQQTPGQGLQFLFEYFSETQRNKGNFPGRFSGRQFSNSRSEMNVSTLELGDSALYLCASSGQTTGELFFGEGSRLTVL.

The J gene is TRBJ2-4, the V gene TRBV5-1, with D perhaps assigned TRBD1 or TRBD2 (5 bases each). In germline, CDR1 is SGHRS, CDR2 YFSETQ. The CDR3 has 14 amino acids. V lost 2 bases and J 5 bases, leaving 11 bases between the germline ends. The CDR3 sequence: CASSFGGGQNIQYF. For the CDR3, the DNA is TGCGCCAGCAGCTTTGGTGGGGGTCAAAACATTCAGTACTTC.